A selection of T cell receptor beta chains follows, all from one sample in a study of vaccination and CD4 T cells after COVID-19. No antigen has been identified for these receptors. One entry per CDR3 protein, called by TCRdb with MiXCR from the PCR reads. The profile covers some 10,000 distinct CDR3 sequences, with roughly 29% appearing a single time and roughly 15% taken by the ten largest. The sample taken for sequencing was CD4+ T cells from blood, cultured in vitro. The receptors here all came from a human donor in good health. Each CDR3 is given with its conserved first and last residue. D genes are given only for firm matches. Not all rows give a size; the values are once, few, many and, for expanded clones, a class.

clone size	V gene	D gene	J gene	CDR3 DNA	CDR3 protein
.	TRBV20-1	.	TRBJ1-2	TGCAGTGCTAGATCGACAGTCAACTATGGCTACACCTTC	CSARSTVNYGYTF
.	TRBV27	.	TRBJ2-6	TGTGCCAGCAGTTTAGGCCAGTTCTCTGGGGCCAACGTCCTGACTTTC	CASSLGQFSGANVLTF
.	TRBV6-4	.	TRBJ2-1	TGTGCCAGCAGTGACTCTAGCGGCTCCTACAATGAGCAGTTCTTC	CASSDSSGSYNEQFF
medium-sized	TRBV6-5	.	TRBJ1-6	TGTGCCAGCAGTTACGAAGGGAATTCACCCCTCCACTTT	CASSYEGNSPLHF
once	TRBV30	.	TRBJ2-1	TGTGCCTGGAGTGTATTGGGGGCTGAGCAGTTCTTC	CAWSVLGAEQFF
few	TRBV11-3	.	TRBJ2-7	TGTGCCAGCAGCTTAGTAAGGGAAAAGCAGTACTTC	CASSLVREKQYF
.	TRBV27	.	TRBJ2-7	TGTGCCAGCAGGCAACAGGTACTTTCCTACGAGCAGTACTTC	CASRQQVLSYEQYF
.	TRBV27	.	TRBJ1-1	TGTGCCAGCAGCCAACACTACAGGGAGAGAACTGAAGCTTTCTTT	CASSQHYRERTEAFF
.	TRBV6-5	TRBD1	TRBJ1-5	TGTGCCAGCAGTTCCAACGTCTGGACAGGGGTTTCTCAGCCCCAGCATTTT	CASSSNVWTGVSQPQHF
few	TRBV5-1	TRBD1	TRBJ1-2	TGCGCCAGCAGCTTGGATGGCAGGGGGCCTTCTGGCTACACCTTC	CASSLDGRGPSGYTF
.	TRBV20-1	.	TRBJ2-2	TGCAGTGCTAGACAGGGAACCGCCGGGGAGCTGTTTTTT	CSARQGTAGELFF
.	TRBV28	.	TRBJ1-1	TGTGCCAGCAGTTTAATACGGGCGAACATTGAAGCTTTCTTT	CASSLIRANIEAFF
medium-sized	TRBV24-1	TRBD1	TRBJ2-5	TGTGCCACCAGTGACCCCCGGGACAGGGGGCGCGGGGAGACCCAGTACTTC	CATSDPRDRGRGETQYF
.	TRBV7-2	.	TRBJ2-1	TGTGCCAGCAGCTTTACCGGGACAAATGAGCAGTTCTTC	CASSFTGTNEQFF
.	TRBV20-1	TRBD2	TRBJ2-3	TGCAGTGCTAGAGTAGCGGGAGTAGGGGGAGATACGCAGTATTTT	CSARVAGVGGDTQYF
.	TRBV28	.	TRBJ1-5	TGTGTCAGCAGTTCGGGAGGAAGCAATCAGCCCCAGCATTTT	CVSSSGGSNQPQHF
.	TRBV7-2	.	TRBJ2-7	TGTACCAGCAGCTCAGCAGGGAGTAGGACCTACGAGCAGTACTTC	CTSSSAGSRTYEQYF